The 21 T cell receptor beta chains presented below share a single source sample, sequenced in a study of blood T cell repertoires in COVID-19. Profiling relied on immunoSEQ multiplex PCR, and the TCRdb table lists in-frame clones only, not all of them. Found here are approximately 230,000 clones, about 90% of them singletons; the top ten hold 3%. Input material: peripheral blood. These receptors all stem from a man aged 18 to 30 with active or convalescent COVID-19.

The chain combines TRBV3-1 (or the pseudogene TRBV3-2) with TRBJ2-6, with 10 positions matching TRBD2. Looked up from germline, CDR1 is LGHDT and CDR2 is YNNKEL (reference sequence). The CDR3 has 18 residues. V lost 4 bases to trimming and J lost 4 bases; unmatched junction nucleotides: 10. The CDR3 DNA reads as TGTGCCAGCAGCCCCCTAAGCGGGAGGGCCTCCGGGGCCAACGTCCTGACTTTC. Amino acid sequence: CASSPLSGRASGANVLTF.

The CDR3 protein is CASRVNTNTEAFF. DNA for the CDR3: TGTGCCAGCAGAGTCAACACGAACACTGAAGCTTTCTTT. This chain connects TRBV2 to TRBJ1-1; D remains ambiguous. Trimming cost V 6 bases and J 1 base, with 9 bases left between them. Germline-derived CDR1 and CDR2 are SNHLY and FYNNEI. This CDR3 is 13 amino acids long.

The DNA of the CDR3 is TGTGCCAGCAGTTATTTCAGGGCAACCGGGGAGCTGTTTTTT. It encodes CASSYFRATGELFF. The chain is built from TRBV6-5 and TRBJ2-2; maybe TRBD1 (5 bases). Germline V gives CDR1 MNHEY, CDR2 SVGAGI. The CDR3 spans 14 residues. V lost 3 bases, J lost 5 bases, and 10 bases lay in between.

The chain employs TRBV25-1 and TRBJ2-3; D uncertain. Germline V gene lookup returns CDR1 MGHDK and CDR2 SYGVNS. The ends were cut back, 5 bases at V and 5 bases at J, with 14 bases in the middle. There are 14 residues in the CDR3. As DNA, the CDR3 is TGTGCCAGCAGTTCCCAGAGGAGTCGAGATACGCAGTATTTT. Translation gives CASSSQRSRDTQYF.

The chain recombines TRBV7-6 with TRBJ1-1, with 9 bases that match TRBD1. After removal of 5 bases from V and 1 base from J, the junction contained 5 bases not matched to a gene. This CDR3 is 15 amino acids long. Germline V gives CDR1 SGHVS, CDR2 FNYEAQ. The CDR3 region is CASSLETGGNTEAFF. The CDR3 DNA follows: TGTGCCAGCAGCCTCGAGACAGGGGGGAACACTGAAGCTTTCTTT. The whole variable domain, remainder taken from reference TRBV7-6 and TRBJ1-1, is GAGVSQSPRYKVTKRGQDVALRCDPISGHVSLYWYRQALGQGPEFLTYFNYEAQQDKSGLPNDRFSAERPEGSISTLTIQRTEQRDSAMYRCASSLETGGNTEAFFGQGTRLTVV.

The genes are TRBV4-2 and TRBJ2-1; 8 nucleotides match TRBD2. CDR3 length: 17 residues. Trimming took 0 bases from V and 9 from J; bases not matched to a gene: 13. From germline, CDR1 is LGHNA and CDR2 YNFKEQ. CDR3 sequence (DNA): TGTGCCAGCAGCCAAGATGTTTCCAGGGGACTAGATAGTGAGCAGTTCTTC. Amino acids: CASSQDVSRGLDSEQFF.

The V call is TRBV11-2, the J call TRBJ1-4, with D unresolved. The CDR3 length is 15 residues. Germline loops: CDR1 SGHAT, CDR2 FQNNGV. Between the trimmed V and J ends, which lost 2 bases and 0 bases, there was a span of 7 bases. The CDR3 reads CASSLHGTTNEKLFF. In DNA form, the CDR3 reads TGTGCCAGCAGCTTACACGGGACAACTAATGAAAAACTGTTTTTT.

V is TRBV18 and J is TRBJ1-5; tentatively, D is TRBD1 (5 bases). V lost 0 bases to trimming and J lost 9 bases, with 12 bases between them. This CDR3 contains 14 residues. Germline values: CDR1 KGHSH, CDR2 LQKENI. The CDR3 DNA follows: TGTGCCAGCTCACCACCCGGGGGGTATGTGCCCCAGCATTTT. Protein: CASSPPGGYVPQHF.

The rearrangement joins TRBV7-2 to TRBJ2-3; TRBD2 matches at 10 bases. V trimming: 5 bases; J trimming: 4 bases; junction bases outside the gene matches: 12. The CDR3 totals 17 residues. Germline V gene data show CDR1 as SGHTA and CDR2 as FQGNSA. The CDR3 reads CASSAPSGRTFPDTQYF. The CDR3 DNA reads as TGTGCCAGCAGCGCCCCTAGCGGGAGAACGTTCCCAGATACGCAGTATTTT.

This clone appeared a single time. The chain carries TRBV28 and TRBJ2-6, with 10 bases identical to TRBD2. With 4 bases clipped from V and 3 bases from J, the junction kept 3 bases outside the gene matches. This CDR3 comprises 16 residues. Looked up from germline, CDR1 is MDHEN and CDR2 is SYDVKM. The CDR3 here is CASSYLAGDGANVLTF. Here the CDR3 DNA reads TGTGCCAGCAGTTATCTAGCGGGAGATGGGGCCAACGTCCTGACTTTC. Drawing the rest from reference TRBV28 and TRBJ2-6, the complete variable domain is DVKVTQSSRYLVKRTGEKVFLECVQDMDHENMFWYRQDPGLGLRLIYFSYDVKMKEKGDIPEGYSVSREKKERFSLILESASTNQTSMYLCASSYLAGDGANVLTFGAGSRLTVL.

This clone was found once. The gene calls are TRBV10-3 and TRBJ2-3; TRBD1 might be the D (5 bases). V was pared by 7 bases and J by 2 bases, with 10 bases between. Germline-derived CDR1 and CDR2 are ENHRY and SYGVKD. CDR3 length: 13 amino acids. CDR3 nucleotide sequence: TGTGCCATCACTAGGGGCCCCACAGATACGCAGTATTTT. The encoded protein is CAITRGPTDTQYF.

The CDR3 protein is CATSGAGTTNEKLFF. The CDR3 region has the DNA TGTGCCACCAGCGGAGCAGGGACAACTAATGAAAAACTGTTTTTT. The V call is TRBV15, the J call TRBJ1-4; D perhaps matches TRBD1 (5 bases). Trimming took off 5 bases at V and 0 bases at J, with 10 bases between the two ends. Per germline, CDR1 LNHNV and CDR2 YYDKDF (reference sequence). This CDR3 has 15 amino acids.

This chain links TRBV27 with TRBJ1-4, with a weak D call TRBD1 (6 bases). The CDR3 is 14 residues long. Germline V gene lookup returns CDR1 MNHEY and CDR2 SMNVEV (reference sequence). The germline V and J ends were trimmed by 3 bases and 4 bases, with 9 bases remaining between them. As DNA, the CDR3 is TGTGCCAGCAGTTTGACAGGATATAATGAAAAACTGTTTTTT. Translated: CASSLTGYNEKLFF.

This sequence joins TRBV5-1 and TRBJ2-2; TRBD2 agrees at 10 bases. Trimming took 4 bases from V and 2 from J; bases not matched to a gene: 5. CDR1 and CDR2 (germline): SGHRS, YFSETQ. This CDR3 contains 16 residues. CDR3 loop: CASSTSSGRNTGELFF. The CDR3 DNA reads as TGCGCCAGCAGCACGTCTAGCGGGAGAAACACCGGGGAGCTGTTTTTT.

This sequence joins TRBV9 and TRBJ1-3, with D unresolved. The CDR3 totals 12 residues. Germline V gives CDR1 SGDLS, CDR2 YYNGEE. V lost 4 bases and J lost 4, with 6 bases in between. DNA for the CDR3: TGTGCCAGCAGCCCTGCGGGAAACACCATATATTTT. Protein: CASSPAGNTIYF. The full variable domain, completed using reference TRBV9 and TRBJ1-3, is DSGVTQTPKHLITATGQRVTLRCSPRSGDLSVYWYQQSLDQGLQFLIQYYNGEERAKGNILERFSAQQFPDLHSELNLSSLELGDSALYFCASSPAGNTIYFGEGSWLTVV.

This chain connects TRBV3-1 (or the pseudogene TRBV3-2) to TRBJ2-3; D gene unclear. Germline V gene sequence: CDR1 LGHDT, CDR2 YNNKEL (reference sequence). CDR3 length: 11 residues. V was shortened by 4 bases and J by 6 bases, with 5 bases between the two germline ends. CDR3 loop: CASSLSDTQYF. The CDR3 nucleotides read TGTGCCAGCAGCCTCTCCGATACGCAGTATTTT.

The CDR3 coding sequence is TGTGCCAGCAGCCAGGTACGGGACAGGGCTTTTGGAAACACCATATATTTT. Its translation is CASSQVRDRAFGNTIYF. This rearrangement joins TRBV4-2 to TRBJ1-3; 9 nucleotides agree with TRBD1. The germline gives CDR1 LGHNA, CDR2 YNFKEQ. This CDR3 is built from 17 residues. The V segment lost 3 bases and the J segment 3 bases; nucleotides outside the gene matches: 9.

This chain's CDR3 is CASSVGPIGTENEQFF. The CDR3, as DNA: TGTGCCAGCAGCGTAGGGCCTATAGGAACGGAGAATGAGCAGTTCTTC. The rearrangement links TRBV9 to TRBJ2-1; D is undetermined. V shed 0 bases and J shed 7 bases, with 17 bases lying between them. CDR1 and CDR2 (germline): SGDLS, YYNGEE. This CDR3 region has 16 residues.

The J gene is TRBJ2-1, the V gene TRBV4-2; D gene unclear. Looked up from germline, CDR1 is LGHNA and CDR2 is YNFKEQ. V lost 0 bases, J lost 8 bases, and 11 bases lay in between. This CDR3 region has 14 residues. CDR3 region: CASSQDVERYEQFF. CDR3 DNA sequence: TGTGCCAGCAGCCAAGATGTCGAGAGGTATGAGCAGTTCTTC.

The chain has TRBV18 and TRBJ1-3, with TRBD1 identical over 7 bases. Germline trimming cut 1 base from V and 2 bases from J; bases unmatched to any gene: 2. Per the germline V gene, CDR1 is KGHSH and CDR2 is LQKENI. The CDR3 runs to 15 residues. The CDR3, as DNA: TGTGCCAGCTCACCACGGGACAGCCCTGGAAACACCATATATTTT. Amino acids: CASSPRDSPGNTIYF.

The chain joins TRBV9 to TRBJ1-5; 10 nucleotides agree with TRBD1. V shed 4 bases, J shed 4 bases, and the junction held 2 bases outside the gene matches. The CDR3 is made up of 14 amino acids. Germline-derived CDR1 and CDR2 are SGDLS and YYNGEE. In DNA form, the CDR3 reads TGTGCCAGCAGCCGGGACAGGGGAAATCAGCCCCAGCATTTT. Translating it yields CASSRDRGNQPQHF.